The 5 T cell receptor beta chains below all came from one sample that was sequenced in a study of response to subunit inactivated influenza vaccine. Via MiXCR, TCRdb re-called the RT-PCR reads, giving one row per CDR3 protein. The data hold about 300,000 distinct CDR3 sequences, with approximately 23% observed a single time. This material consisted of PBMCs from blood, taken around 22 months after vaccination. The origin of the receptors is a man aged 50 to 69 who received an inactivated influenza vaccine.

This clonotype turned up a few times. The rearrangement joins TRBV6-2 or TRBV6-3 to TRBJ2-2; a weak D match, TRBD2 (6 bases). Germline V CDR1 and CDR2: MNHEY, SVGEGT. The CDR3 is 12 amino acids. Trimming took 5 bases from V and 9 from J, leaving 10 bases between them. CDR3 region: CASSKLAWELFF. DNA of the CDR3: TGTGCCAGCAGTAAACTAGCTTGGGAGCTGTTTTTT.

The chain links TRBV30 to TRBJ1-6, with D uncertain. This CDR3 is 12 amino acids long. Germline assignment: CDR1 GTSNPN and CDR2 SVGIG (reference sequence). The V gene lost 0 bases and the J gene lost 10 bases, with 7 bases spanning the gap. The CDR3 protein is CAWSVLTSPLHF. The CDR3 nucleotides are TGTGCCTGGAGTGTCCTAACCTCACCCCTCCACTTT.

The table lists this clonotype with many counts. This chain links TRBV5-1 with TRBJ1-3, with D hard to call. CDR3 length: 19 residues. V lost 0 bases and J 0 bases, leaving 19 bases between the germline ends. Germline CDR1 is SGHRS and CDR2 is YFSETQ. The CDR3 nucleotides are TGCGCCAGCAGCTTGGCCGCAGCGAACTCGGAGATCTCTGGAAACACCATATATTTT. Protein sequence: CASSLAAANSEISGNTIYF.

The V call is TRBV5-1, the J call TRBJ1-2, with TRBD1 identical over 7 bases. Trimming cost V 4 bases and J 3 bases; bases outside gene matches: 18. The CDR3 runs 18 residues. Germline values: CDR1 SGHRS, CDR2 YFSETQ. The CDR3, as DNA: TGCGCCAGCAGCCCGTCGGGCAGGGGGTTTAGTTCTCACTATGGCTACACCTTC. It codes for CASSPSGRGFSSHYGYTF.

This clonotype has only a few counts. The chain joins TRBV7-9 to TRBJ2-2, with a weak D call TRBD1 (5 bases). Germline V gene data show CDR1 as SEHNR and CDR2 as FQNEAQ (reference sequence). The CDR3 is 15 residues long. V lost 5 bases to trimming and J lost 10 bases, with 20 bases between them. This chain's CDR3 is CASSLWTRFNQELFF. The CDR3 DNA sequence: TGTGCCAGCAGCCTGTGGACAAGATTCAATCAGGAGCTGTTTTTT.